This T cell receptor beta chain was identified during a study of read filtering for tumor transcriptome and immune sequencing. Study as a whole: Fewer than 10 patients were R-ISS I, around 15 were R-ISS II, over 5 were R-ISS III. Whole-transcriptome libraries were prepared after DNase treatment. Findings and limits, study-wide: Compared with RNA-seq, IR-seq gave much higher clonotype depth and reliability. The sorted CD138-negative fraction was a mixed bone marrow immune population, not purified T cells.

From about 400 ng of RNA, a library with molecular barcoded alpha/delta and beta/gamma adaptors was made. MiXCR, run by TCRdb on the reads, gives a single entry per CDR3 protein. Of over 45,000 distinct CDR3 sequences listed, less than 25% are singletons. Germline CDR1 MNHNY, CDR2 SVGAGI (reference sequence). The V end lost 4 bases, the J end lost 6 bases, and 11 bases lay between the germline ends. CDR3 length: 13 residues. This clonotype was recorded at least ten times. Its antigen remains unidentified. The sequenced sample consisted of a population of CD138-negative cells sorted from bone marrow. The gene calls are TRBV6-6 and TRBJ2-3, with D hard to call. The source is a donor older than 35 with multiple myeloma. The CDR3 DNA reads as TGTGCCAGCAGTTCGGATCCTCCCGATACGCAGTATTTT. It translates to CASSSDPPDTQYF.